One and the same sample provided the 16 T cell receptor beta chains below, sequenced in a study of read filtering for tumor transcriptome and immune sequencing. The library was built from 400 ng RNA with molecular barcoded adaptors for alpha/delta and beta/gamma chains. Via MiXCR, TCRdb re-called the reads, giving one row per CDR3 protein. The data contain 40,000 or so distinct CDR3 sequences, 10% to 15% of them singletons. Material for sequencing was a population of CD138-negative cells sorted from bone marrow. The origin of the receptors is a donor at least 40 years old with multiple myeloma.

In this sample, this clonotype turned up many times. The rearrangement uses TRBV15 and TRBJ2-1; the D gene is possibly TRBD2 (6 bases). Germline values: CDR1 LNHNV, CDR2 YYDKDF (reference sequence). The CDR3 contains 15 residues. V was trimmed by 2 bases and J by 7 bases, leaving 15 bases between them. The CDR3 sequence is CATSRRRGSPNEQFF. As DNA, the CDR3 is TGTGCCACCAGCAGACGGAGGGGCTCTCCAAATGAGCAGTTCTTC.

This clonotype occurred many times. This sequence joins TRBV19 and TRBJ2-7, with 7 bases lining up with TRBD2. The CDR3 spans 14 residues. The germline V gene has CDR1 LNHDA and CDR2 SQIVND (reference sequence). J lost 4 bases, V lost 3 bases, and 6 bases had no gene match. CDR3 bases: TGTGCCAGTAGTATCCCGGGACTAACGTACGAGCAGTACTTC. Its translation is CASSIPGLTYEQYF.

In this sample, this clonotype turned up many times. The gene calls are TRBV9 and TRBJ2-1, with 8 nucleotides matching TRBD2. The germline V gene encodes CDR1 SGDLS and CDR2 YYNGEE. V was clipped by 4 bases and J by 4 bases; unmatched bases: 7. The CDR3 contains 15 residues. The CDR3 reads CASSSGGGSYNEQFF. The CDR3 bases are TGTGCCAGCAGCTCCGGGGGGGGGTCATACAATGAGCAGTTCTTC.

As regards this clonotype: This may come from a read error, since a much larger clone is one base off. The chain links TRBV28 to TRBJ1-4, with D unclear. In germline, CDR1 is MDHEN, CDR2 SYDVKM. Trimming left V 6 bases short and J 0 bases short, with 11 bases between. This CDR3 comprises 15 residues. The CDR3 sequence: CASSRLDATNEKLFF. CDR3 bases: TGTGCCAGCAGCCGACTTGATGCAACTAATGAAAAACTGTTTTTT. The full variable domain, its missing parts supplied by reference TRBV28 and TRBJ1-4, is DVKVTQSSRYLVKRTGEKVFLECVQDMDHENMFWYRQDPGLGLRLIYFSYDVKMKEKGDIPEGYSVSREKKERFSLILESASTNQTSMYLCASSRLDATNEKLFFGSGTQLSVL.

Of note for this clonotype: A much more abundant neighbour one base away suggests this may be a read error. Since the CDR3 does not end with the conserved phenylalanine or tryptophan, this likely comes from a read error. The V and J genes are TRBV6-1 and TRBJ1-5, with TRBD1 as a possible D gene (5 bases). Germline CDR1 MNHNS, CDR2 SASEGT. V lost 7 bases, J lost 0 bases, and 13 bases lay in between. This CDR3 contains 15 residues. Written as DNA, the CDR3 is TGTGCCAGCATACAGGTGTTTTATAGCAATCAGCCCCAGCATTCT. This codes for CASIQVFYSNQPQHS.

This clonotype has ten or more counts. The chain employs TRBV9 and TRBJ2-1, with 9 bases identical to TRBD2. V lost 3 bases, J lost 3 bases, and 4 bases stayed unmatched. Per germline, CDR1 SGDLS and CDR2 YYNGEE. The CDR3 runs to 15 residues. The DNA of the CDR3 is TGTGCCAGCAGCGCGACTAGCGGACTCTACAATGAGCAGTTCTTC. It encodes CASSATSGLYNEQFF.

The table lists this clonotype with many counts. The chain is built from TRBV29-1 and TRBJ2-1; a possible D gene is TRBD2 (5 bases). Trimming took off 8 bases at V and 7 bases at J, with 21 bases between the two ends. Germline loops: CDR1 SQVTM, CDR2 ANQGSEA. This CDR3 comprises 14 residues. The CDR3 DNA is TGCAGCACCGGCATGCTACCTACGGGGAATGAGCAGTTCTTC. Amino acid sequence: CSTGMLPTGNEQFF.

The gene calls are TRBV5-4 and TRBJ2-2, with 11 bases that match TRBD2. Trimming took 4 bases from V and 1 from J; bases not matched to a gene: 6. The CDR3 runs 17 residues. The germline CDR1 and CDR2 sequences are SGHNT and YYREEE (reference sequence). Here the CDR3 reads CASSPELAGVNTGELFF. In DNA form, the CDR3 reads TGTGCCAGCAGCCCTGAACTAGCGGGGGTGAACACCGGGGAGCTGTTTTTT.

This clonotype was counted many times. This chain links TRBV23-1 with TRBJ2-4; D remains unclear. TRBV23-1 is known as an ORF, though its function is uncertain. The CDR3 runs 10 residues. Trimming took 4 bases from V and 8 from J, leaving 3 bases between them. The CDR3 DNA follows: TGCGCCAGCAGTCCGGACATTCAGTACTTC. Protein sequence: CASSPDIQYF.

The rearrangement links TRBV20-1 to TRBJ2-3; D may correspond to TRBD1 or TRBD2 (5 bases each). The germline gives CDR1 DFQATT, CDR2 SNEGSKA (reference sequence). CDR3 length: 14 amino acids. Trimming stripped 3 bases from V and 2 bases from J, with 12 bases between. The CDR3 is CSASRDQVTDTQYF. The CDR3 region has the DNA TGCAGTGCTAGCCGGGACCAGGTCACAGATACGCAGTATTTT.

Of note for this clonotype: Possible read error: a much larger clone is one base away. The J gene is TRBJ2-2, the V gene TRBV12-3 or TRBV12-4; D perhaps matches TRBD2 (7 bases). This CDR3 has 15 residues. CDR3 sequence: CASSFEGGQTGEPFF. The CDR3 nucleotides read TGTGCCAGCAGTTTTGAGGGGGGGCAGACCGGGGAGCCGTTTTTT.

This clonotype appeared a few times. A read error may explain this, as a much larger clone is one base away. The V gene is TRBV7-2, the J gene TRBJ2-3; the D gene is possibly TRBD1 (6 bases). The CDR3 spans 13 residues. Per the germline V gene, CDR1 is SGHTA and CDR2 is FQGNSA. V dropped 2 bases and J dropped 5 bases, with 8 bases sitting between them. CDR3 residues: CASSLSRGDTQYF. In DNA form, the CDR3 reads TGTGCCAGCAGCTTATCCAGGGGAGATACGCAGTATTTT.

Notes on this clonotype: One junction end disagrees with the germline gene, perhaps due to a read error. The DNA for the CDR3 is TGTGCCAGCAGCCCGGACTCCTGCGAGCAGTACTTC. Amino acid sequence: CASSPDSCEQYF. The genes are TRBV7-9 and TRBJ2-7; a possible D gene is TRBD2 (5 bases). The length of the CDR3 is 12 residues. The V gene's germline CDR1 is SEHNR and CDR2 FQNEAQ (reference sequence).

This clonotype was counted ten times or more. This chain connects TRBV5-1 to TRBJ2-3, with D tentatively TRBD2 (7 bases). Germline CDR1 and CDR2: SGHRS and YFSETQ. The V gene lost 0 bases and the J gene lost 4 bases, with 15 bases spanning the gap. This CDR3 comprises 16 residues. The DNA for the CDR3 is TGCGCCAGCAGCTTGGTTATCGGGGGGCAAGCAGATACGCAGTATTTT. Its translation is CASSLVIGGQADTQYF.

Concerning this clonotype itself: Its ends do not fully match the called genes, so a read error is possible. The chain recombines TRBV27 with TRBJ2-5; 9 nucleotides align to TRBD1. The CDR3 sequence is 13 residues long. Germline V gives CDR1 MNHEY, CDR2 SMNVEV (reference sequence). The CDR3 region is CASCLTGGETQYF. Here the CDR3 DNA reads TGTGCCAGCTGTTTGACAGGGGGGGAGACCCAGTACTTC.

This clonotype was recorded at least ten times. This sequence joins TRBV7-3 and TRBJ2-2, with D possibly being TRBD2 (5 bases). Looked up from germline, CDR1 is SGHTA and CDR2 is FQGTGA. This CDR3 spans 14 amino acids. V was pared by 5 bases and J by 7 bases, with 14 bases between. The CDR3 nucleotides read TGTGCCAGCAGCCCAACTCCCGAGGGCGGGGAGCTGTTTTTT. Its protein product is CASSPTPEGGELFF.